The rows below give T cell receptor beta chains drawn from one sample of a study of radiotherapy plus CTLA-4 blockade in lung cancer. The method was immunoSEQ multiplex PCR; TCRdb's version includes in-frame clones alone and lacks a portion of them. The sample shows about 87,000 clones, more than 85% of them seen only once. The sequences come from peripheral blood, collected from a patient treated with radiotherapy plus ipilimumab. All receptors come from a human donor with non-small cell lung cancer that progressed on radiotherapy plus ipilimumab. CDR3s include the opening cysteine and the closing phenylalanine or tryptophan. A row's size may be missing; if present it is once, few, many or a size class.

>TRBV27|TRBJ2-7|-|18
CASRKSRDSREVAYEQYF
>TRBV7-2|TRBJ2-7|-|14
CATKGQGAFYEQYF
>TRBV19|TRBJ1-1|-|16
CASSPLRDRGRTEAFF
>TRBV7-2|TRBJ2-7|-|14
CASSLDGAIGEQYF
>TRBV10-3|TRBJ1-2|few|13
CAIRGQIGYGYTF
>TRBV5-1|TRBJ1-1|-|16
CASSLGAGARNTEAFF
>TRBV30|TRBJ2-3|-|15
CAWSPLAGFTDTQYF
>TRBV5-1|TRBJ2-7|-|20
CASSLGPGTGLPSSSYEQYF
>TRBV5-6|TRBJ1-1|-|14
CASSSGQLRTEAFF
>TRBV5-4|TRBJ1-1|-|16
CASSPKMGQGVTEAFF
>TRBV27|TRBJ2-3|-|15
CASSSDRGFTDTQYF
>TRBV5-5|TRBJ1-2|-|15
CASSWDTDRGSGYTF
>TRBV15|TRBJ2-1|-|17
CATSRDEGASGRNEQFF
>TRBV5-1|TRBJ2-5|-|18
CASSLGTSGPLQLETQYF
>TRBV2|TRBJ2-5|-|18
CASTRALTGGAPLETQYF
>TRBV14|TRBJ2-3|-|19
CASSHLGFLGRTHGDTQYF
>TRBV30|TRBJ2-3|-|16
CAWKSTSGSMRDTQYF
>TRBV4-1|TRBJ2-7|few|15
CASSQDATRPSEQYF
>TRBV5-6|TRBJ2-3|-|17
CASSPGGGGRDTDTQYF
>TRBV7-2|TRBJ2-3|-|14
CASSSSTPPDTQYF
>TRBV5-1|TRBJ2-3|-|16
CASSLPSGEGTDTQYF
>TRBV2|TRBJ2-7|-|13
CASNLLGAYEQYF
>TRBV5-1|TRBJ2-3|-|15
CASSSLADITDTQYF
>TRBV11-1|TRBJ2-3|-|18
CASSLGPGLAGGTDTQYF
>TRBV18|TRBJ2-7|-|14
CASSPPVAPYEQYF
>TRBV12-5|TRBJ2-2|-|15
CASGVLAGATGELFF
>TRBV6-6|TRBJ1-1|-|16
CASSYSVQGPNTEAFF
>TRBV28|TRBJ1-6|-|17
CASSLSGGETYISPLHF
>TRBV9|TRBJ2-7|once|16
CASSVGQTSGTYEQYF
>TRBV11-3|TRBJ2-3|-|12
CASSFGTDTQYF
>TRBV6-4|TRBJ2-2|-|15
CASSDPRTGTGELFF
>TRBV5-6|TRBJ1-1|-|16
CASRRGFIGDNFEAFF
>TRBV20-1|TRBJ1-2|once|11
CSADAPDGYTF
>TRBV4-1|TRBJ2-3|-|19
CASSPARKAGVSGTDTQYF
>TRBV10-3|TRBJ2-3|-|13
CAAGRGGADTQYF
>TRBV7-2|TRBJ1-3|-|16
CASSLDRGITGNTIYF
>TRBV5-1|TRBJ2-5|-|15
CASSLTLGAGETQYF
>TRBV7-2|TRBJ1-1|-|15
CASSPSQGAGGEAFF
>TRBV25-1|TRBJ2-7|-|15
CASSAADRDSLEQYF
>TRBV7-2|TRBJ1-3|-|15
CASSLQVHSGNTIYF
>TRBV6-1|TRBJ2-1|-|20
CASSGSRGLWAGARYNEQFF
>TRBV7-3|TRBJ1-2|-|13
CASSLSPNYGYTF
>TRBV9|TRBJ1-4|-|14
CASSVGGNNEKLFF
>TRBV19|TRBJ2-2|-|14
CASSGFAGPGELFF
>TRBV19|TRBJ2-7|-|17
CASSIGGTWTGSYEQYF
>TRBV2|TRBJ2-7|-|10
CASQTYEQYF